The 31 T cell receptor beta chains below come from one sample, sequenced in a study of cytomegalovirus exposure and HLA in healthy donors. 13 Jbeta primers and 60 Vbeta primers were used for the PCR. Some clones are missing from TCRdb's copy, which holds only in-frame ones; the method was immunoSEQ multiplex PCR. This repertoire shows hundreds of thousands of clones, 76% found once; its top ten account for 0.63%. The specimen sequenced was PBMCs. These receptors came from a man aged 18 to 29 in good health and CMV-seronegative.

The chain joins TRBV5-6 to TRBJ1-3; D gene unclear. CDR1 and CDR2 from the germline V gene are SGHDT and YYEEEE. The V and J ends lost 2 bases and 2 bases respectively, with 8 bases between them. This CDR3 has 14 amino acids. CDR3 DNA: TGTGCCAGCAGCTTACCGGGGACTGGAAACACCATATATTTT. Translation gives CASSLPGTGNTIYF.

There are a few counts of this clone. This sequence joins TRBV27 and TRBJ2-1, with D tentatively TRBD2 (6 bases). V was cut by 3 bases and J by 10 bases, with 13 bases left in between. The CDR3 sequence is 13 residues long. Germline assignment: CDR1 MNHEY and CDR2 SMNVEV (reference sequence). The CDR3 DNA reads as TGTGCCAGCAGTTTCTCCAGACTAGGGGAGCAGTTCTTC. Amino acids: CASSFSRLGEQFF.

The rearrangement uses TRBV7-2 and TRBJ2-5, with D tentatively TRBD2 (5 bases). V was cut by 1 base and J by 5 bases, with 11 bases left in between. The CDR3 extends over 14 amino acids. From germline, CDR1 is SGHTA and CDR2 FQGNSA. This CDR3 is CASSLGRVGETQYF. The CDR3 DNA reads as TGTGCCAGCAGCTTAGGGCGGGTGGGGGAGACCCAGTACTTC.

This chain links TRBV27 with TRBJ2-1, with D unresolved. Trimming took 8 bases from V and 0 from J, leaving 14 bases between them. This CDR3 spans 15 amino acids. Germline V gene sequence: CDR1 MNHEY, CDR2 SMNVEV (reference sequence). For the CDR3, the DNA is TGTGCCAGCTCTCCAGGCGCGAGCTCCTACAATGAGCAGTTCTTC. It encodes CASSPGASSYNEQFF.

This rearrangement joins TRBV27 to TRBJ2-4, with 7 bases matching TRBD2. The ends lost 6 bases at V and 0 bases at J; junction bases unmatched: 11. The length of the CDR3 is 17 residues. CDR1 and CDR2 from the germline V gene are MNHEY and SMNVEV (reference sequence). The CDR3 DNA sequence: TGTGCCAGCAGGGGAGGGAACGTAGCAGGAGCCAAAAACATTCAGTACTTC. It translates to CASRGGNVAGAKNIQYF.

The rearrangement uses TRBV13 and TRBJ1-3; 9 nucleotides match TRBD1. J was trimmed by 2 bases and V by 3 bases; bases with no gene match: 2. This CDR3 region has 15 residues. The V gene's germline CDR1 is PRHDT and CDR2 FYEKMQ (reference sequence). The CDR3 reads CASSLDRGPGNTIYF. In DNA form, the CDR3 reads TGTGCCAGCAGCTTGGACAGGGGACCTGGAAACACCATATATTTT.

This clone was seen once. The J gene is TRBJ2-1, the V gene TRBV15; the D gene is possibly TRBD2 (6 bases). In germline, CDR1 is LNHNV, CDR2 YYDKDF (reference sequence). V lost 8 bases to trimming and J lost 0 bases, with 17 bases between them. The CDR3 length is 16 residues. The CDR3 DNA sequence: TGTGCCACCGCTGTTGGGGACTCCCGCTCCTACAATGAGCAGTTCTTC. Encoded protein: CATAVGDSRSYNEQFF.

DNA of the CDR3: TGCAGCGTCGGGACTAGCGGCACAGATACGCAGTATTTT. The encoded protein is CSVGTSGTDTQYF. This chain uses TRBV29-1 with TRBJ2-3; 10 nucleotides agree with TRBD2. CDR3 length: 13 residues. V lost 6 bases, J lost 1 base, and 1 base stayed unmatched. Germline V lookup: CDR1 SQVTM, CDR2 ANQGSEA.

V and J are TRBV7-9 and TRBJ2-7, with D possibly TRBD1 on 6 matching bases. Per the germline V gene, CDR1 is SEHNR and CDR2 is FQNEAQ (reference sequence). CDR3 length: 16 residues. Trimming removed 1 base at V and 9 bases at J, with 22 bases between. In DNA, the CDR3 is TGTGCCAGCAGCTTAGACCCGGACAGACTCCTTCACCGGCAGTACTTC. This sequence encodes CASSLDPDRLLHRQYF.

The rearrangement links TRBV9 to TRBJ2-3; TRBD2 aligns across 9 bases. This CDR3 comprises 16 residues. Germline lookup yields CDR1 SGDLS and CDR2 YYNGEE. Trimming cost V 3 bases and J 4 bases; bases outside gene matches: 9. The CDR3 coding sequence is TGTGCCAGCAGCGCTAGCGGGACCGATTCCCCAGATACGCAGTATTTT. Amino acids: CASSASGTDSPDTQYF.

The gene calls are TRBV19 and TRBJ2-4, with 8 positions matching TRBD1. CDR3 size: 15 residues. The V gene end was trimmed by 5 bases and the J gene end by 4 bases; junction bases not matched to a gene: 7. In germline, CDR1 is LNHDA, CDR2 SQIVND (reference sequence). The CDR3 DNA reads as TGTGCCAGTAGTGCACAGGGGGTAGGAAAAAACATTCAGTACTTC. This translates into CASSAQGVGKNIQYF.

This sequence joins TRBV2 and TRBJ2-1, with D maybe TRBD1 (6 bases). Germline values: CDR1 SNHLY, CDR2 FYNNEI. V lost 6 bases to trimming and J lost 11 bases, with 14 bases between them. The CDR3 contains 12 residues. The CDR3 coding sequence is TGTGCCAGCAGGGATGAAGGGGGTCAGCAGTTCTTC. It is translated as CASRDEGGQQFF.

The chain uses TRBV11-2 and TRBJ2-1, with 11 bases identical to TRBD2. Germline V CDR1 and CDR2: SGHAT, FQNNGV. The V and J ends lost 5 bases and 8 bases, in that order; junction bases with no gene match: 8. The CDR3 has 15 residues. The CDR3 protein is CASSGHSGRADEQFF. Here the CDR3 DNA reads TGTGCCAGCAGCGGACATAGCGGGAGGGCCGATGAGCAGTTCTTC.

V and J are TRBV5-6 and TRBJ1-2; tentatively, D is TRBD1 (6 bases). The CDR3 runs to 15 residues. Trimming shortened V by 6 bases and J by 4 bases, and 19 bases separated the two germline ends. The germline gives CDR1 SGHDT, CDR2 YYEEEE. The CDR3 region is CASTYIYREIYGYTF. The CDR3 DNA sequence: TGTGCCAGCACTTACATTTACAGGGAGATCTATGGCTACACCTTC.

This CDR3 reads CASSYPSAGSAEQYF. Written as DNA, the CDR3 is TGTGCCAGCAGTTACCCCTCCGCCGGGAGTGCCGAGCAGTACTTC. The chain links TRBV6-5 to TRBJ2-7; D possibly corresponds to TRBD2 (6 bases). The CDR3 spans 15 residues. The V gene lost 2 bases and the J gene lost 6 bases, with 17 bases spanning the gap. Germline V CDR1 and CDR2: MNHEY, SVGAGI.

This clone has just one count. This rearrangement joins TRBV18 to TRBJ2-6; a possible D gene is TRBD1 (6 bases). Germline loops: CDR1 KGHSH, CDR2 LQKENI. V dropped 3 bases and J dropped 0 bases, with 18 bases sitting between them. CDR3 length: 19 amino acids. The CDR3 sequence is CASSPQDSLVISGANVLTF. The CDR3 DNA sequence: TGTGCCAGCTCACCCCAGGACAGCTTAGTAATCTCTGGGGCCAACGTCCTGACTTTC.

This chain uses TRBV7-9 with TRBJ2-7; 11 positions agree with TRBD2. CDR3 length: 15 residues. Germline-derived CDR1 and CDR2 are SEHNR and FQNEAQ (reference sequence). Trimming removed 5 bases from V and 6 bases from J; junction bases left unmatched: 9. Here the CDR3 DNA reads TGTGCCAGCAGCGGGATAGCGGGAGGGCCTGGCGAGCAGTACTTC. Protein product: CASSGIAGGPGEQYF.

V usage is TRBV7-9 and J usage is TRBJ2-2, with a tentative D call TRBD2 (5 bases). The CDR3 length is 13 residues. CDR1 and CDR2 from the germline V gene are SEHNR and FQNEAQ (reference sequence). V dropped 2 bases and J dropped 5 bases, with 6 bases sitting between them. CDR3 sequence: CASSLTGTGELFF. CDR3 DNA sequence: TGTGCCAGCAGCTTAACGGGGACCGGGGAGCTGTTTTTT. The whole variable domain, filled in from reference TRBV7-9 and TRBJ2-2, reads DTGVSQNPRHKITKRGQNVTFRCDPISEHNRLYWYRQTLGQGPEFLTYFQNEAQLEKSRLLSDRFSAERPKGSFSTLEIQRTEQGDSAMYLCASSLTGTGELFFGEGSRLTVL.

A few counts support this clone. This chain links TRBV6-1 with TRBJ1-2, with D maybe TRBD1 (5 bases). The CDR3 is made up of 13 amino acids. V lost 6 bases and J lost 2, with 10 bases in between. Looked up from germline, CDR1 is MNHNS and CDR2 is SASEGT. CDR3 nucleotide sequence: TGTGCCAGCAGCCCGACAGAAAACTATGGCTACACCTTC. This codes for CASSPTENYGYTF.

The chain uses TRBV28 and TRBJ2-5; TRBD2 might be the D (5 bases). The end of the DNA is better explained by TRBJ2-7, so the J call may be wrong. The CDR3 spans 13 residues. CDR1 and CDR2 (germline): MDHEN, SYDVKM. DNA of the CDR3: TGTGCCAGCAGTTCCGGGGTGGACTACGAGCAGTACTTC. This sequence encodes CASSSGVDYEQYF.

The chain recombines TRBV27 with TRBJ2-1, with TRBD2 matching 12 bases. Germline CDR1 MNHEY, CDR2 SMNVEV (reference sequence). J lost 4 bases, V lost 5 bases, and 3 bases had no gene match. The CDR3 sequence is 15 residues long. CDR3 in amino acids: CASSTGTSGYNEQFF. The CDR3 DNA sequence: TGTGCCAGCAGTACCGGGACTAGCGGGTACAATGAGCAGTTCTTC.

This clone turned up a few times. V and J are TRBV7-8 and TRBJ2-7; 8 nucleotides line up with TRBD1. J lost 2 bases, V lost 5 bases, and 2 bases had no gene match. The CDR3 is 13 amino acids. Germline V gene lookup returns CDR1 SGHVS and CDR2 FQNEAQ. The CDR3 DNA reads TGTGCCAGCAGCGGACAGGGAACCTACGAGCAGTACTTC. Protein sequence: CASSGQGTYEQYF.

J is TRBJ2-1 and V is TRBV7-9; 7 bases fit TRBD2. CDR3 length equals 16 residues. Trimming took 2 bases from V and 8 from J; bases not matched to a gene: 12. Looked up from germline, CDR1 is SEHNR and CDR2 is FQNEAQ (reference sequence). CDR3 coding DNA: TGTGCCAGCAGCTTATACACCTCCCGGGGGAGGGATGAGCAGTTCTTC. This codes for CASSLYTSRGRDEQFF.

The chain carries TRBV5-1 and TRBJ2-2, with D possibly being TRBD1 (5 bases). Germline CDR1 reads SGHRS; CDR2 reads YFSETQ. V lost 1 base to trimming and J lost 4 bases, with 11 bases between them. The CDR3 totals 15 residues. CDR3 sequence: CASSLYGQPTGELFF. Written as DNA, the CDR3 is TGCGCCAGCAGCTTGTACGGACAACCCACCGGGGAGCTGTTTTTT.

The chain combines TRBV5-1 with TRBJ2-3; weak D call: TRBD2 (5 bases). CDR1 is SGHRS and CDR2 is YFSETQ in the germline V gene. V shed 4 bases and J shed 2 bases, with 11 bases lying between them. This CDR3 comprises 14 residues. The CDR3 region is CASSRSGTTDTQYF. CDR3 DNA: TGCGCCAGCAGCCGCAGCGGTACCACAGATACGCAGTATTTT.

In its sample, this clone was seen many times. The chain couples TRBV5-5 to TRBJ2-6, with TRBD2 matching 8 bases. Per the germline V gene, CDR1 is SGHKS and CDR2 is YYEKEE (reference sequence). V gave up 4 bases and J gave up 9 bases; unmatched junction bases: 3. The CDR3 has 13 residues. This CDR3 is CASSSGGVNVLTF. Here the CDR3 DNA reads TGTGCCAGCAGCAGCGGGGGTGTCAACGTCCTGACTTTC. The variable domain in full, completed from reference TRBV5-5 and TRBJ2-6, reads DAGVTQSPTHLIKTRGQQVTLRCSPISGHKSVSWYQQVLGQGPQFIFQYYEKEERGRGNFPDRFSARQFPNYSSELNVNALLLGDSALYLCASSSGGVNVLTFGAGSRLTVL.

This chain joins TRBV7-2 and TRBJ1-4; D is unresolved. The CDR3 length is 16 residues. The V end lost 5 bases, the J end lost 3 bases, and 16 bases lay between the germline ends. Germline V gene lookup returns CDR1 SGHTA and CDR2 FQGNSA. The CDR3 nucleotides are TGTGCCAGCAGCCCGAAGGTTGGGCGGGCTAATGAAAAACTGTTTTTT. It codes for CASSPKVGRANEKLFF.

A single count supports this clone. The chain joins TRBV7-8 to TRBJ2-5; 9 bases match TRBD2. There are 15 residues in the CDR3. Germline V gene lookup returns CDR1 SGHVS and CDR2 FQNEAQ. V lost 6 bases and J lost 5; bases outside the gene matches: 10. The CDR3 protein is CASSADAGGMETQYF. Written as DNA, the CDR3 is TGTGCCAGCAGTGCCGACGCGGGAGGGATGGAGACCCAGTACTTC.

The chain links TRBV19 to TRBJ2-7, with D hard to call. Trimming left V 2 bases short and J 6 bases short, with 8 bases between. CDR1 LNHDA and CDR2 SQIVND come from the germline V gene (reference sequence). This CDR3 is 12 amino acids long. The CDR3 sequence is CASSISPLEQYF. DNA for the CDR3: TGTGCCAGTAGTATAAGCCCCCTCGAGCAGTACTTC.

This clone was recorded only once. The chain employs TRBV4-1 and TRBJ2-3, with a tentative D call TRBD2 (6 bases). This CDR3 region has 14 residues. CDR1 is MGHRA and CDR2 is YSYEKL in the germline V gene. Between the trimmed V and J ends, which lost 1 base and 6 bases, there was a span of 11 bases. CDR3: CASSQAGVTDTQYF. The CDR3 DNA reads TGCGCCAGCAGCCAAGCGGGAGTAACCGATACGCAGTATTTT.

The rearrangement uses TRBV6-5 and TRBJ1-2; maybe TRBD1 (5 bases). The CDR3 spans 15 residues. The V end was cut by 2 bases, the J end by 4 bases, with 14 bases between. Germline CDR1 MNHEY, CDR2 SVGAGI. CDR3 nucleotides: TGTGCCAGCAGTTACGGATGGGGCGCAGGCTATGGCTACACCTTC. Its protein product is CASSYGWGAGYGYTF.